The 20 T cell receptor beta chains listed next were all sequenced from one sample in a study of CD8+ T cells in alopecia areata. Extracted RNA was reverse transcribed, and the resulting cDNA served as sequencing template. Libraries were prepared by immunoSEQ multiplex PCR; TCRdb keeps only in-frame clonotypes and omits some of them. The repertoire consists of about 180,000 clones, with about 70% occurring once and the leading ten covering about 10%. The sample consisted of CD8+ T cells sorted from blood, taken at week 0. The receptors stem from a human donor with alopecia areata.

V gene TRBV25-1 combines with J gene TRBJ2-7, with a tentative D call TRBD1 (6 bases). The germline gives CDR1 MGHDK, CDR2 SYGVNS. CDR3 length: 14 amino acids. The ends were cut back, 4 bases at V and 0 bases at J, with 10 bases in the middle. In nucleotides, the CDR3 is TGTGCCAGCAGTGTCGGGACATCCTCCTACGAGCAGTACTTC. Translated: CASSVGTSSYEQYF.

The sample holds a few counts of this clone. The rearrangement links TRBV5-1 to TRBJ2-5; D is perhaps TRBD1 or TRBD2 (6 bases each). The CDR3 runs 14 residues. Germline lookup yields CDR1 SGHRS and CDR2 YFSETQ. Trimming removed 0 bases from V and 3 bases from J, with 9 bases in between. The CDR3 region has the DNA TGCGCCAGCAGCTTGGAGGGGGAGGAAGAGACCCAGTACTTC. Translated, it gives CASSLEGEEETQYF.

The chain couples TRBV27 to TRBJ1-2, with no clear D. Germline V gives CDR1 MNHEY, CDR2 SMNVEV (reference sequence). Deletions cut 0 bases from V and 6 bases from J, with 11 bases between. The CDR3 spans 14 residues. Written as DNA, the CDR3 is TGTGCCAGCAGTTTATCCGGCAGCTACAATGGCTACACCTTC. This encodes CASSLSGSYNGYTF.

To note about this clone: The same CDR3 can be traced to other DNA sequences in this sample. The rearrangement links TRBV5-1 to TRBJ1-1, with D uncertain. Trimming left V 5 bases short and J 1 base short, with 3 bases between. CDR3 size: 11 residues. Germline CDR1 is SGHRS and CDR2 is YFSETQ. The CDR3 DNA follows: TGCGCCAGCAGTGGGAACACTGAAGCTTTCTTT. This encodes CASSGNTEAFF.

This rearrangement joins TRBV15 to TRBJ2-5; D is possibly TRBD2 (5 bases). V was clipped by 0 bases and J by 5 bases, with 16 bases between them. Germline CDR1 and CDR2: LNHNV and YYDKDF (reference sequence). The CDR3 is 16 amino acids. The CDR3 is CATSRELRTRLETQYF. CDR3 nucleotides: TGTGCCACCAGCAGAGAGTTAAGGACTCGGTTGGAGACCCAGTACTTC.

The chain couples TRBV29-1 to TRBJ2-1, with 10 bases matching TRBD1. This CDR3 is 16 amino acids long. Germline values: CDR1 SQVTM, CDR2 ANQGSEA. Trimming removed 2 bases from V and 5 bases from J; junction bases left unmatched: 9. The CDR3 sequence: CSVEKTGTGVDNEQFF. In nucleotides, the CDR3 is TGCAGCGTTGAAAAAACCGGGACAGGGGTCGACAATGAGCAGTTCTTC.

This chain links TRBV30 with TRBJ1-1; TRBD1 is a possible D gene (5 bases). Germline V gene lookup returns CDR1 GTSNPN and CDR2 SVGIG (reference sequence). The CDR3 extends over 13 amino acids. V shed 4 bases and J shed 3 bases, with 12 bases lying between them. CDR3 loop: CAWTLQDHTEAFF. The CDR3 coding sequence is TGTGCCTGGACGTTACAGGACCACACTGAAGCTTTCTTT.

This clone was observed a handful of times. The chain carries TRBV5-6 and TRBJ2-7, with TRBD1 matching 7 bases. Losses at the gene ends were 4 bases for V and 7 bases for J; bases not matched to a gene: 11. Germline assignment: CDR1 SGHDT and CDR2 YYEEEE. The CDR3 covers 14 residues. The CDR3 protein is CASSPGTEYREQYF. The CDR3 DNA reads TGTGCCAGCAGCCCAGGGACAGAGTATAGGGAGCAGTACTTC.

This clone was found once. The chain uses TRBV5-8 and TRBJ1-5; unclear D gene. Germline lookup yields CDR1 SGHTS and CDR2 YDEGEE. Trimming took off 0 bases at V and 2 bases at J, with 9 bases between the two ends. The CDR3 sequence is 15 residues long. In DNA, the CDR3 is TGTGCCAGCAGCTTGGTCGGTAACGGCAATCAGCCCCAGCATTTT. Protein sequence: CASSLVGNGNQPQHF.

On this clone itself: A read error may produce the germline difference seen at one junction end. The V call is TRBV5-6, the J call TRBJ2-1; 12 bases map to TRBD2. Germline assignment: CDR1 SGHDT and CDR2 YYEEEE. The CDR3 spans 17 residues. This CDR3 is CASSPGLAGPVYYEQFF. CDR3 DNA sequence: TGTGCCAGCAGCCCAGGACTAGCGGGACCTGTCTACTATGAGCAGTTCTTC.

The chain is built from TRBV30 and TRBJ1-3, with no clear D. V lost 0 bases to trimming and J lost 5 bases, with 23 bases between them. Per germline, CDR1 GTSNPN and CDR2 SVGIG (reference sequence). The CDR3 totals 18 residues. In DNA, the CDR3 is TGTGCCTGGAGTGTTTGGGCAGGAGCTTTTCAGGATAGAAACACCATATATTTT. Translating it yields CAWSVWAGAFQDRNTIYF.

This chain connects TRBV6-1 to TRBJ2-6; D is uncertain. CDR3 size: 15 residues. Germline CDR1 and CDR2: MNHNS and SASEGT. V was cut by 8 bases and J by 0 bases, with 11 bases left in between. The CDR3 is CASRQWASGANVLTF. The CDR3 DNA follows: TGTGCCAGCCGTCAATGGGCCTCTGGGGCCAACGTCCTGACTTTC.

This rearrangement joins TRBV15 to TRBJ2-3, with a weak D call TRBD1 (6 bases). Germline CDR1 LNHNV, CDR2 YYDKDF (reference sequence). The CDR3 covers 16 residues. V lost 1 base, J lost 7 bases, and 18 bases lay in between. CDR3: CATSRGTATDTNTQYF. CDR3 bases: TGTGCCACCAGCAGAGGGACAGCAACGGACACGAATACGCAGTATTTT.

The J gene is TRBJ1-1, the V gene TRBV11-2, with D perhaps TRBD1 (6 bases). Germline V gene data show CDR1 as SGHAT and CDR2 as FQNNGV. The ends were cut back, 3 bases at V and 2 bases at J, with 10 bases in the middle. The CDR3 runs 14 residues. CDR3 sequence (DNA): TGTGCCAGCAGCTTCGGGGGGCCCAACACTGAAGCTTTCTTT. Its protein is CASSFGGPNTEAFF.

The CDR3 bases are TGTGCCAGCAGCTTAGTAGGGACAGGGGGTGGCTACACCTTC. It yields the protein CASSLVGTGGGYTF. The rearrangement links TRBV11-2 to TRBJ1-2, with 11 bases matching TRBD1. Trimming took 1 base from V and 7 from J; bases not matched to a gene: 2. This CDR3 region has 14 residues. Germline V lookup: CDR1 SGHAT, CDR2 FQNNGV. The whole variable domain, remainder taken from reference TRBV11-2 and TRBJ1-2, is EAGVAQSPRYKIIEKRQSVAFWCNPISGHATLYWYQQILGQGPKLLIQFQNNGVVDDSQLPKDRFSAERLKGVDSTLKIQPAKLEDSAVYLCASSLVGTGGGYTFGSGTRLTVV.

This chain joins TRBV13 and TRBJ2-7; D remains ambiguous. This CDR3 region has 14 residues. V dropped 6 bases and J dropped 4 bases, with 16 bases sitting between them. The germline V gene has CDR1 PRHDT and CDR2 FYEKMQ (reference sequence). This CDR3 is CASSLVRSPYEQYF. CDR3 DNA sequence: TGTGCCAGCAGTTTGGTTCGGAGCCCGTACGAGCAGTACTTC.

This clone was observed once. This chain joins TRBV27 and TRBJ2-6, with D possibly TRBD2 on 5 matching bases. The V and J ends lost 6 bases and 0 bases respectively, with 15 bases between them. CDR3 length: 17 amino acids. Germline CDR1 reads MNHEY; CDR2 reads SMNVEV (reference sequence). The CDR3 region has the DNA TGTGCCAGCAGGGGTGAGGGTGGACCCTCTGGGGCCAACGTCCTGACTTTC. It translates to CASRGEGGPSGANVLTF.

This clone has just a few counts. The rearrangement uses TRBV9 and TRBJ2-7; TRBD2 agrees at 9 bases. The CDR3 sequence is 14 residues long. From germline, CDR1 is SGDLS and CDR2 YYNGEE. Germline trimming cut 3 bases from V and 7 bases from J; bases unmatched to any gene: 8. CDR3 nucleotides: TGTGCCAGCAGCGCCTACGGGACTAGCACAGAGCAGTACTTC. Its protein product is CASSAYGTSTEQYF.

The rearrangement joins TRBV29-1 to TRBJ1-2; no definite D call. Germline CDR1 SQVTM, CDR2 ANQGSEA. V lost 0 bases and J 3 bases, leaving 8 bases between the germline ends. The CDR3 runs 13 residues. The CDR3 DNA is TGCAGCGTTGAAGATGCGGGGTACTATGGCTACACCTTC. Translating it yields CSVEDAGYYGYTF.

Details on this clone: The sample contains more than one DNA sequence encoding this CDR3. CDR3 in DNA: TGTGCCAGCAGCGTAGACAGCGGGGGGGCCACAGATACGCAGTATTTT. It is translated as CASSVDSGGATDTQYF. This sequence joins TRBV9 and TRBJ2-3, with 10 bases identical to TRBD2. The CDR3 sequence is 16 residues long. Germline CDR1 reads SGDLS; CDR2 reads YYNGEE. V lost 0 bases, J lost 2 bases, and 3 bases stayed unmatched.